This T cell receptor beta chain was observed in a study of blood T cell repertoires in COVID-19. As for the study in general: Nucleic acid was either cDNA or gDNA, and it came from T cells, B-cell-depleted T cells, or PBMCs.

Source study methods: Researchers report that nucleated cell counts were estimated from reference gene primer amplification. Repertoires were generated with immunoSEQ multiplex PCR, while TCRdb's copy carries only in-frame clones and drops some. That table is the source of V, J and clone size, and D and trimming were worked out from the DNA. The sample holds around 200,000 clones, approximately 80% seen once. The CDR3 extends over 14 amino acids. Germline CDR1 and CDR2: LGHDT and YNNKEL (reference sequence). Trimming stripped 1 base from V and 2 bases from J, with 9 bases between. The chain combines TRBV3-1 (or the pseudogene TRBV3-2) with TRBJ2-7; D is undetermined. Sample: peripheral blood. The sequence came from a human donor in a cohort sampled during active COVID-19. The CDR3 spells CASSQGLVTYEQYF. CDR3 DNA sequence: TGTGCCAGCAGCCAAGGATTAGTTACCTACGAGCAGTACTTC.